The entry that follows covers one T cell receptor beta chain sequence. The antigen is undetermined. This record comes from a study of T cell responses to AZD1222 COVID-19 vaccine. For the study at large: Second-dose recipients at about 4 or about 12 weeks were treated as one pooled group. Study conclusions and caveats: Once two AZD1222 doses were given, Spike-specific TCR breadth and depth went up. Vaccine-associated CD4 TCRs ranged over spike, dominating at 160-218 and 743-854.

Data came from immunoSEQ multiplex PCR; TCRdb stores just in-frame clones and leaves some out. Of some 110,000 clones listed, over 75% are singletons. Germline CDR1 is SGHNT and CDR2 is YYREEE (reference sequence). This CDR3 spans 14 amino acids. V lost 7 bases to trimming and J lost 1 base; unmatched junction nucleotides: 7. This sequence was found in an adult in good health. Sample: peripheral blood, taken on day 0 of AZD1222 vaccination. This chain links TRBV5-4 with TRBJ2-5, with 7 bases that match TRBD1. CDR3 nucleotides: TGTGCCAGCCAACGGGCAGGGGGCCAAGAGACCCAGTACTTC. Translating it yields CASQRAGGQETQYF.